A selection of T cell receptor beta chains follows, all from one sample in a study of vaccination and CD4 T cells after COVID-19. TCRdb ran MiXCR on the PCR reads and lists one entry per CDR3 protein. The sample comprises about 20,000 distinct CDR3 sequences, roughly two fifths of which are singletons, and 30% rests with the top ten. These receptors have no known antigen. This sample comprised CD4+ T cells from blood, cultured in vitro, obtained about 7 months after SARS-CoV-2 vaccination. The origin of the receptors is a human donor who had recovered from COVID-19. Each CDR3 is given with its conserved first and last residue. Each record gives: CDR3 DNA, CDR3 protein, clone size, D gene, J gene, V gene. The D gene is left open where the match is weak. Not all rows give a size; the values are once, few, many and, for expanded clones, a class.

TGTGCCAGCAGTCCCCCGGTGAGGACCCAGTACTTC | CASSPPVRTQYF | once | . | TRBJ2-5 | TRBV12-3/TRBV12-4
TGTGCCAGCAGCTTGGAGACAGGGATTTATGCACCCCTCCACTTT | CASSLETGIYAPLHF | . | TRBD1 | TRBJ1-6 | TRBV5-6
TGTGCCAGCAGTTACTCTTCGGGGGGAGGAAATGAGCAGTTCTTC | CASSYSSGGGNEQFF | few | TRBD2 | TRBJ2-1 | TRBV6-5
TGTGCCATCAGTGAGTTTCTAGCAGATAATGAGCAGTTCTTC | CAISEFLADNEQFF | few | . | TRBJ2-1 | TRBV10-3
TGTGCCAGCAGCTTAATCCGGGCGATTGGGGGGGAGACCCAGTACTTC | CASSLIRAIGGETQYF | . | . | TRBJ2-5 | TRBV7-9
TGTGCCAGCAGCATTACGGGGGAGGGTGAGCAGTTCTTC | CASSITGEGEQFF | few | TRBD2 | TRBJ2-1 | TRBV7-9
TGCAGTGCTAGCCGGCCGGGACTTGAAGCTTTCTTT | CSASRPGLEAFF | few | . | TRBJ1-1 | TRBV20-1
TGTGCCAGCAGTTACTCGTTCAACGAAGAGCAGTACTTC | CASSYSFNEEQYF | . | . | TRBJ2-7 | TRBV6-5
TGCAGTGCCTCGGGACAGGGAGGGATGCCTTTCTTT | CSASGQGGMPFF | . | TRBD1 | TRBJ1-1 | TRBV20-1
TGTGCCAGTAGTATACTAGCGGGGTACACAGATACGCAGTATTTT | CASSILAGYTDTQYF | few | TRBD2 | TRBJ2-3 | TRBV19
TGTGCCAGCAGCCCCTACCGGGTAGCGGGGGGCTACGAGCAGTACTTC | CASSPYRVAGGYEQYF | . | TRBD2 | TRBJ2-7 | TRBV7-8
TGTGCCAGCAGTGAAAACGGAGACAGCGTCTACACCTTC | CASSENGDSVYTF | . | . | TRBJ1-2 | TRBV6-1
TGTGCCAGCAGTTACCCCCAGACAAGACTCCACTTT | CASSYPQTRLHF | few | . | TRBJ1-6 | TRBV6-2/TRBV6-3
TGCAGTGTGGTACTTCCGGGAGGTTACGAGCAGTACTTC | CSVVLPGGYEQYF | . | TRBD2 | TRBJ2-7 | TRBV20-1
TGTGCCAGCTCGGGATATAGCAATCAGCCCCAGCATTTT | CASSGYSNQPQHF | . | . | TRBJ1-5 | TRBV7-2
TGTGCCAGCAGCTTAGAGGGTAGCGGGGCCTACGAGCAGTACTTC | CASSLEGSGAYEQYF | . | TRBD2 | TRBJ2-7 | TRBV7-3
TGTGCCAGCAGCTCCTCCCCCTCGTACGAGCAGTACTTC | CASSSSPSYEQYF | few | . | TRBJ2-7 | TRBV7-9
TGTGCCAGCAGTGAAGCAGTCCAGGGGGCATGGTACGAGCAGTACTTC | CASSEAVQGAWYEQYF | once | TRBD1 | TRBJ2-7 | TRBV2
TGTGCCAGCAGCTTACGGACGGGGGCCTCCTACAATGAGCAGTTCTTC | CASSLRTGASYNEQFF | . | . | TRBJ2-1 | TRBV7-8
TGTGCCAGCAGCCCCCGCGGCGGACTAGCGGGGCACTACGAGCAGTACTTC | CASSPRGGLAGHYEQYF | . | TRBD2 | TRBJ2-7 | TRBV7-8
TGTGCCAGCAGTTCCCATGCTGGGGCCAACGTCCTGACTTTC | CASSSHAGANVLTF | few | . | TRBJ2-6 | TRBV27
TGCAGTGCTTGGGGACTAGCGGGAATAGATACGCAGTATTTT | CSAWGLAGIDTQYF | few | TRBD2 | TRBJ2-3 | TRBV20-1
TGTGCCAGCAGTTTATACCGCGGGGACTCCTACGAGCAGTACTTC | CASSLYRGDSYEQYF | . | . | TRBJ2-7 | TRBV27
TGCAGTGCCCCCCGTCTAGCGGGAGGGCCAACTAGAGCAGAAACGCAGTATTTT | CSAPRLAGGPTRAETQYF | few | TRBD2 | TRBJ2-3 | TRBV20-1
TGTGCCACCTCACCCCGCGGCGGCGGCTACACCTTC | CATSPRGGGYTF | . | . | TRBJ1-2 | TRBV19
TGTGCCAGCAGCCCGCGGGGGGGCCAAAGCCCGGAGACCCAGTACTTC | CASSPRGGQSPETQYF | few | TRBD2 | TRBJ2-5 | TRBV7-8
TGCAGTGCTCCCAACCCGAGGGGGCTGGAGACCCAGTACTTC | CSAPNPRGLETQYF | few | TRBD1 | TRBJ2-5 | TRBV20-1
TGCGCCAGCAGTGAGTCTGCCGGGGACTACGAGCAGTACTTC | CASSESAGDYEQYF | . | . | TRBJ2-7 | TRBV10-2
TGCAGTGCTAGTGCCAGTGCCTATGGCTACACCTTC | CSASASAYGYTF | medium-sized | . | TRBJ1-2 | TRBV20-1
TGTGCCAGCAGCTTAGCGTTGGCTGGCTCCTACAATGAGCAGTTCTTC | CASSLALAGSYNEQFF | medium-sized | . | TRBJ2-1 | TRBV7-9
TGTGCCAGCAGCTCGGGACAGAACTATGGCTACACCTTC | CASSSGQNYGYTF | . | TRBD1 | TRBJ1-2 | TRBV11-1
TGTGCCAGCAGCTCCCGACTAGCGAGAACCTACGAGCAGTACTTC | CASSSRLARTYEQYF | . | TRBD2 | TRBJ2-7 | TRBV7-6
TGTGCCAGCGCGGGCAGGGGACCCTACGAGCAGTACTTC | CASAGRGPYEQYF | . | . | TRBJ2-7 | TRBV2
TGTGCCAGCAGCCGGGACTCGAGCTCCTACAATGAGCAGTTCTTC | CASSRDSSSYNEQFF | . | . | TRBJ2-1 | TRBV5-4
TGTGCCATCAGTCCGGGGGGACGAAATTCACCCCTCCACTTT | CAISPGGRNSPLHF | . | . | TRBJ1-6 | TRBV10-3
TGTGCCAGTCCGGGCGGGAGGCTTCCCTTTTACACAGATACGCAGTATTTT | CASPGGRLPFYTDTQYF | . | TRBD2 | TRBJ2-3 | TRBV6-1
TGCAGTGCTAGCCCAGGTCGGTTGTCCGGGGAGCTGTTTTTT | CSASPGRLSGELFF | . | . | TRBJ2-2 | TRBV20-1
TGTGCCACCAGTGAAACCCGTCAACCCTACGAGCAGTACTTC | CATSETRQPYEQYF | . | . | TRBJ2-7 | TRBV24-1
TGTGCCACCAGTGATGAGCGGGAGTCGATAGATACGCAGTATTTT | CATSDERESIDTQYF | . | TRBD2 | TRBJ2-3 | TRBV24-1
TGTGCCAGCAGTAGAACGGGTCTCAGTGACACCTTC | CASSRTGLSDTF | few | . | TRBJ1-2 | TRBV7-9
TGTGCCAGCCCTCGGGGGGGGCGATTGGGAGAGACCCAGTACTTC | CASPRGGRLGETQYF | . | . | TRBJ2-5 | TRBV21-1
TGTGCCAGCAGCCACGGACTAGCGGGGGGCACCAGCACAGATACGCAGTATTTT | CASSHGLAGGTSTDTQYF | once | TRBD2 | TRBJ2-3 | TRBV4-2
TGTGCCAGCAGTGACCCACTGCTCTATGGCTACACCTTC | CASSDPLLYGYTF | few | . | TRBJ1-2 | TRBV25-1
TGTGCCAGCAGCTCCATTACAGGGACGGCGCAGTACTTC | CASSSITGTAQYF | . | . | TRBJ2-7 | TRBV7-8
TGCGCCAGCAGCTTGGTTCAGGGGTCGGAGACCCAGTACTTC | CASSLVQGSETQYF | . | . | TRBJ2-5 | TRBV5-1
TGTGCCAGCTCACCGATGACAGGGTATGAAGAGACCCAGTACTTC | CASSPMTGYEETQYF | . | TRBD1 | TRBJ2-5 | TRBV18
TGTGCCAGTAGTATCGGGGGAGAAGAGACCCAGTACTTC | CASSIGGEETQYF | . | . | TRBJ2-5 | TRBV19